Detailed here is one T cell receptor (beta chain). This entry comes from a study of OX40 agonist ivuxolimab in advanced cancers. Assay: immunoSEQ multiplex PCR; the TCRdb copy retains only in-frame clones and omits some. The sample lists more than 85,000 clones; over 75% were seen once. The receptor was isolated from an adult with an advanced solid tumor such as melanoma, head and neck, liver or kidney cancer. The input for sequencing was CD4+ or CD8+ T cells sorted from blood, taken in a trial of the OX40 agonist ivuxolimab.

The CDR3 nucleotides are TGTGCCAGCAGCTATAACCAAGGGAACTCCTACGAGCAGTACTTC. Its translation: CASSYNQGNSYEQYF. The chain couples TRBV5-6 to TRBJ2-7, with D uncertain. The CDR3 sequence is 15 residues long. The V gene lost 3 bases and the J gene lost 0 bases, with 13 bases spanning the gap. CDR1 and CDR2 (germline): SGHDT, YYEEEE. Combining the CDR3 with reference TRBV5-6 and TRBJ2-7 gives the whole variable domain DAGVTQSPTHLIKTRGQQVTLRCSPKSGHDTVSWYQQALGQGPQFIFQYYEEEERQRGNFPDRFSGHQFPNYSSELNVNALLLGDSALYLCASSYNQGNSYEQYFGPGTRLTVT.